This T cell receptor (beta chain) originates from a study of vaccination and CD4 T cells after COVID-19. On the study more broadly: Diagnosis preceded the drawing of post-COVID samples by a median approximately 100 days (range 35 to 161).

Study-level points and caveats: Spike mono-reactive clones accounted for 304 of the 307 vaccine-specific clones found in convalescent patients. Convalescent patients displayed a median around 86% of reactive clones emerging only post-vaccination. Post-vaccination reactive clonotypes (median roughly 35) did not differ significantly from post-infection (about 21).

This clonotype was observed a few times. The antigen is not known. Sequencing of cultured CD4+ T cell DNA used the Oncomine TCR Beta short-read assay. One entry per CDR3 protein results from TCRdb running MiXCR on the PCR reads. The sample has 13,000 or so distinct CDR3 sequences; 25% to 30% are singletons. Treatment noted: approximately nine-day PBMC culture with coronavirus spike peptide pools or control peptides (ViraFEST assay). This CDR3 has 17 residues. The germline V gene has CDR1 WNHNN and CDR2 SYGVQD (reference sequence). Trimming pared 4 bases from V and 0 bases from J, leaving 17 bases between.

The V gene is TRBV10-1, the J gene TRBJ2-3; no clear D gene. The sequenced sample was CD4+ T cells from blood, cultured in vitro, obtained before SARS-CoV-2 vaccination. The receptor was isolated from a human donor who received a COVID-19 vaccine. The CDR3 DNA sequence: TGCGCCAGCAGTGCCTTTGGACGGATAGAAAGCACAGATACGCAGTATTTT. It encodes CASSAFGRIESTDTQYF.